Below are 8 T cell receptor beta chains sequenced from a single sample in a study of regulatory T cells in long-lasting Graves disease. Time point of the sample: newly diagnosed GD, antithyroid drugs for less than 3 months. The TCR library used RNA extracted from PBMCs. Building the TCR beta libraries relied on iRepertoire HTBI primers, and CDR3 regions underwent Arm-PCR. MiXCR, run by TCRdb on the multiplex PCR reads, gives a single entry per CDR3 protein. Of 500,000 to 700,000 distinct CDR3 sequences listed, roughly 15% are singletons. This sample also appeared in a second study, on T cells in Graves' hyperthyroidism and ophthalmopathy.

Specimen: peripheral blood mononuclear cells (PBMCs), collected at new diagnosis, from a patient treated with antithyroid drugs. All receptors come from a young woman with Graves disease.

There are many counts of this clonotype. V usage is TRBV28 and J usage is TRBJ2-7; D remains unclear. V lost 6 bases, J lost 0 bases, and 9 bases lay in between. Looked up from germline, CDR1 is MDHEN and CDR2 is SYDVKM. The CDR3 contains 13 residues. Written as DNA, the CDR3 is TGTGCCAGCAGAAAACTAAGCTCCTACGAGCAGTACTTC. Translated, it gives CASRKLSSYEQYF.

V is TRBV6-1 and J is TRBJ1-2, with D perhaps TRBD1 (5 bases). The CDR3 totals 12 residues. From germline, CDR1 is MNHNS and CDR2 SASEGT. Trimming pared 8 bases from V and 9 bases from J, leaving 16 bases between. Written as DNA, the CDR3 is TGTGCCAGCCGAATTTCCCAGGACAGCTACACCTTC. It encodes CASRISQDSYTF.

The gene calls are TRBV6-5 and TRBJ1-4; weak D call: TRBD1 (6 bases). CDR1 is MNHEY and CDR2 is SVGAGI in the germline V gene. This CDR3 is built from 13 residues. The V gene lost 2 bases and the J gene lost 14 bases, with 15 bases spanning the gap. The CDR3 spells CASSYAKGGILFF. The CDR3 nucleotides are TGTGCCAGCAGTTACGCCAAAGGGGGAATTCTGTTTTTT.

The genes are TRBV4-1 and TRBJ2-7, with 8 bases aligning to TRBD2. V lost 4 bases to trimming and J lost 7 bases; unmatched junction nucleotides: 9. CDR1 and CDR2 from the germline V gene are MGHRA and YSYEKL. The CDR3 has 14 residues. CDR3 protein: CASSPPGLDREQYF. The DNA for the CDR3 is TGCGCCAGCAGCCCACCGGGACTAGATCGTGAGCAGTACTTC.

This clonotype was found many times. At one of its ends the junction is not consistent with the germline gene, which may arise from a read error. The chain has TRBV5-5 and TRBJ2-7; tentative D call: TRBD1 (6 bases). Germline V gene lookup returns CDR1 SGHKS and CDR2 YYEKEE (reference sequence). This CDR3 spans 14 amino acids. The CDR3 bases are TGTGCGAGCAACAGGGTGGCGAGCTCCTACGAGCAGTACTTC. It is translated as CASNRVASSYEQYF. Full variable domain (rest looked up from reference TRBV5-5 and TRBJ2-7): DAGVTQSPTHLIKTRGQQVTLRCSPISGHKSVSWYQQVLGQGPQFIFQYYEKEERGRGNFPDRFSARQFPNYSSELNVNALLLGDSALYLCASNRVASSYEQYFGPGTRLTVT.

This clonotype was detected a few times. The gene calls are TRBV6-1 and TRBJ1-5; possibly TRBD1 for D (5 bases). Germline V gives CDR1 MNHNS, CDR2 SASEGT. This CDR3 has 14 amino acids. The V end was cut by 7 bases, the J end by 2 bases, with 12 bases between. This chain's CDR3 is CASIRQWGNQPQHF. CDR3 DNA sequence: TGTGCCAGCATCAGACAGTGGGGCAATCAGCCCCAGCATTTT.

This clonotype was seen only a few times. The gene calls are TRBV18 and TRBJ2-7; a possible D gene is TRBD2 (5 bases). CDR1 and CDR2 (germline): KGHSH, LQKENI. This CDR3 is 14 amino acids long. V was trimmed by 0 bases and J by 3 bases, leaving 9 bases between them. The CDR3 DNA sequence: TGTGCCAGCTCACCACCGTCCGGGAACTACGAGCAGTACTTC. Protein: CASSPPSGNYEQYF.

The CDR3 DNA reads TGTGCCAGCTCACCTTCGGGGACGGGGGGCTACACCTTC. This codes for CASSPSGTGGYTF. The genes are TRBV18 and TRBJ1-2; D is possibly TRBD1 (5 bases). Trimming stripped 3 bases from V and 8 bases from J, with 13 bases between. The CDR3 contains 13 residues. Germline CDR1 reads KGHSH; CDR2 reads LQKENI.